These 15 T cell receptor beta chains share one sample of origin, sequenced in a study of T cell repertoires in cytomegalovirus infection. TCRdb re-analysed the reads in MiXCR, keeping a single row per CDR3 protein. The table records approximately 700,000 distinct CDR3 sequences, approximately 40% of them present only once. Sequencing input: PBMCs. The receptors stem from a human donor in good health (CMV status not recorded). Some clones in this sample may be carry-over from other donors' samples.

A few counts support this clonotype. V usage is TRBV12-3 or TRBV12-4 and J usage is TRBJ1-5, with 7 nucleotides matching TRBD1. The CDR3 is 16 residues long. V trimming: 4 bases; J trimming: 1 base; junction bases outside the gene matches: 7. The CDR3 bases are TGTGCCAGCAGTTCCCCACAGGGGTTGAGCAATCAGCCCCAGCATTTT. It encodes CASSSPQGLSNQPQHF.

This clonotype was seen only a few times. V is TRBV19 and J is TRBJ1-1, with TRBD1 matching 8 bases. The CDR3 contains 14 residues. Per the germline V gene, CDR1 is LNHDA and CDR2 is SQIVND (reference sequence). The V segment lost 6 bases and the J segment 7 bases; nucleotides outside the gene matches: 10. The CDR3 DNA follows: TGTGCCAGTAGCGCGGACAGGGAATATAATGAAGCTTTCTTT. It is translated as CASSADREYNEAFF.

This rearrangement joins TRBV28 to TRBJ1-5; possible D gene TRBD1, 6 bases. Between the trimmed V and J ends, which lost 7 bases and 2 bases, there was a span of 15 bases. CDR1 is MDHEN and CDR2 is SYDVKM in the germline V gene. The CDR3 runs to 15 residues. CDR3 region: CASTQGGSGNQPQHF. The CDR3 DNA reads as TGTGCCAGCACCCAAGGGGGATCGGGCAATCAGCCCCAGCATTTT.

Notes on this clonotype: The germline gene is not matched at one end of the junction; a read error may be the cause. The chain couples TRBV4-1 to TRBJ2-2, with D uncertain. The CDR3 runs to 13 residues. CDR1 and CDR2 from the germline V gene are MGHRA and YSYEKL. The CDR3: CASSPHEAGELFF. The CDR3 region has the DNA TGTGCCAGCAGCCCCCACGAGGCCGGGGAGCTGTTTTTT.

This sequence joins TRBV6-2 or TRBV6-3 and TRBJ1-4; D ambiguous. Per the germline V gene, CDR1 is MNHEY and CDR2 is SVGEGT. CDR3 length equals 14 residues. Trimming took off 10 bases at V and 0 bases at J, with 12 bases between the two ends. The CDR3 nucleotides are TGTGCCACATCCGAAGGAGCAACTAATGAAAAACTGTTTTTT. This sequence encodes CATSEGATNEKLFF.

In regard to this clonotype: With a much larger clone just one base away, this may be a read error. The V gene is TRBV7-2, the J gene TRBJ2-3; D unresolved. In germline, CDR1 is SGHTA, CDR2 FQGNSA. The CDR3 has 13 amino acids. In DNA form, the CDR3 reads TGTGCCGGCAGCCTCCTAGAGGCAGATACGCAGTATTTT. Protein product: CAGSLLEADTQYF.

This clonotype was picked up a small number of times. The CDR3 protein is CASREFVQETQYF. DNA of the CDR3: TGTGCCAGCAGGGAATTTGTCCAAGAGACCCAGTACTTC. The gene calls are TRBV6-5 and TRBJ2-5, with unresolved D. This CDR3 is 13 amino acids long. Germline CDR1 MNHEY, CDR2 SVGAGI. V was clipped by 6 bases and J by 1 base, with 9 bases between them.

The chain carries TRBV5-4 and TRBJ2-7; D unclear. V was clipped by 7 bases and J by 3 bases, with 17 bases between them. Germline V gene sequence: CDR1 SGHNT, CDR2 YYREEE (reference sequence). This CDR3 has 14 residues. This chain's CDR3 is CASVRRTPVYEQYF. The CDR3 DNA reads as TGTGCCAGCGTAAGAAGGACCCCAGTCTACGAGCAGTACTTC.

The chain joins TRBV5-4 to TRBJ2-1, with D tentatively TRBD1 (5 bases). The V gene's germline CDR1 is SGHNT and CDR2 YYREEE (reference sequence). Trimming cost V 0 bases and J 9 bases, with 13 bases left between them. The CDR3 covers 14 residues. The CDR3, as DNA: TGTGCCAGCAGCTTGGAATTAGGGGCCGGTGAGCAGTTCTTC. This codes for CASSLELGAGEQFF.

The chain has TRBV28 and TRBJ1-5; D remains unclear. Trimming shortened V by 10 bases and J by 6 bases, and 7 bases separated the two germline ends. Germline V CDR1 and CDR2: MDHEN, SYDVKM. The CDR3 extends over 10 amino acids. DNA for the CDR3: TGTGCCACCCACAGTCAGCCCCAGCATTTT. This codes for CATHSQPQHF.

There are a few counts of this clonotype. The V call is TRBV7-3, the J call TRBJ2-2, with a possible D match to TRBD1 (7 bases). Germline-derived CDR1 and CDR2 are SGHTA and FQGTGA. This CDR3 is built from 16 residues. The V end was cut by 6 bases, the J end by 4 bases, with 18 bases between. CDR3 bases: TGTGCCAGCAGGTTAGGAGGGACAGTAAGCACCGGGGAGCTGTTTTTT. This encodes CASRLGGTVSTGELFF.

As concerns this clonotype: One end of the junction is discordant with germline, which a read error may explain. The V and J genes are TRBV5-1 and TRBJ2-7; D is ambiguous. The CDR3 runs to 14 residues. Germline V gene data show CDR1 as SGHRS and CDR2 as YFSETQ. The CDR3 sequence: CASSLDPTTDEQYF. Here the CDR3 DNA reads TGCGCTAGCAGCTTGGACCCAACTACCGACGAGCAGTACTTC.

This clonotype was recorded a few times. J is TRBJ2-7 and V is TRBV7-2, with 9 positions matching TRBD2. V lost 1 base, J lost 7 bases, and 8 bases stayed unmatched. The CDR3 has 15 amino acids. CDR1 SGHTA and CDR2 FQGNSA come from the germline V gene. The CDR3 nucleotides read TGTGCCAGCAGCTTAGGTAGAGAGGCGGGAGGGGAGCAGTACTTC. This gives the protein CASSLGREAGGEQYF.

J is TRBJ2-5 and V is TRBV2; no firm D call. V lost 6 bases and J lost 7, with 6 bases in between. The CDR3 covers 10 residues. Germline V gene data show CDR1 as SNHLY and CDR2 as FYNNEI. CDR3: CASRSVTQYF. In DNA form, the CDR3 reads TGTGCCAGCAGATCGGTGACCCAGTACTTC.

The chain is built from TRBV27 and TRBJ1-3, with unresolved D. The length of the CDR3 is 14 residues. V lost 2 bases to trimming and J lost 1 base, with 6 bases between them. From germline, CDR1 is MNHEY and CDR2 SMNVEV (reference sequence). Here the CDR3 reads CASSLSWSGNTIYF. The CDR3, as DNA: TGTGCCAGCAGTTTAAGTTGGTCTGGAAACACCATATATTTT.